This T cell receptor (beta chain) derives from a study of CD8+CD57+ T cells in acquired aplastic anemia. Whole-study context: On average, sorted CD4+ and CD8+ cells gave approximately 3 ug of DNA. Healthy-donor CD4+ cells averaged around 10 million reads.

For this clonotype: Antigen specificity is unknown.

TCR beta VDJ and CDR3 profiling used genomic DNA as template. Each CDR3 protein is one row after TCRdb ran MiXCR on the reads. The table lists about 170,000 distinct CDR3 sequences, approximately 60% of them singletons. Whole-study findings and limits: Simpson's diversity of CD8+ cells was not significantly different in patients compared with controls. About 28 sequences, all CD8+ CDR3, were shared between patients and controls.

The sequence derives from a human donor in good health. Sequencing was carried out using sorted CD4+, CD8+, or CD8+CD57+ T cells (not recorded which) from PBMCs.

This CDR3 is CATREGIYSGNTIYF. CDR3 sequence (DNA): TGTGCCACCCGGGAAGGAATCTACTCTGGAAACACCATATATTTT. The chain links TRBV7-8 to TRBJ1-3, with D uncertain. The V gene lost 10 bases and the J gene lost 0 bases, with 16 bases spanning the gap. Germline-derived CDR1 and CDR2 are SGHVS and FQNEAQ. This CDR3 has 15 amino acids.